This T cell receptor beta chain was obtained from a study of identical twins. Unique molecular identifiers were present on cDNA, and template switching added a universal primer site. TCRdb passed the 5' RACE reads through MiXCR, listing each CDR3 protein once. The repertoire holds 200,000 to 250,000 distinct CDR3 sequences, roughly a tenth seen once, with approximately 11% in the top ten. CDR3 size: 14 residues. The V gene's germline CDR1 is KGHDR and CDR2 SFDVKD. V was clipped by 3 bases and J by 4 bases, with 11 bases between them. Regarding this clonotype: Its antigen is as yet unknown.

Study-wide points: Insertion counts were lower in abundant cord blood beta clonotypes, a trend that memory repertoires did not show. Out-of-frame alpha sequences common to twins exhibited a surplus of low generation probability.

Sequenced material: memory T cells sorted from blood. The receptor comes from a middle-aged man in good health. The genes are TRBV24-1 and TRBJ1-1, with no clear D. The CDR3 loop is CATSDVTLGTEAFF. The CDR3 DNA follows: TGTGCCACCAGTGATGTCACATTGGGCACTGAAGCTTTCTTT.